The 19 T cell receptor beta chains reported below all come from one sample, sequenced in a study of blood T cells in healthy people across ages (dated by TCRdb to between 2015 and 2016). Receptor libraries were prepared by 5' RACE. Sequencing instrument: Illumina HiSeq 2500. The second PCR ran for about 6 to 12 cycles and used a J-beta primer mix along with a sample-barcoded 5' primer. The public reads were quality trimmed at Q25 with fastp and then assembled into clones with MiXCR by TCRdb, keeping productive beta chains. Every distinct CDR3 protein forms one entry, paired with its most common genes and DNA. The sample has roughly 1,500,000 distinct CDR3 sequences on record, 30% to 35% of them singletons. Around 10% of the sample comes from the top ten. The sample consisted of blood. These receptors were collected from a woman between 25 and 40 years old in good health.

On this clonotype itself: Its ends do not fully match the called genes, so a read error is possible. The gene calls are TRBV5-1 and TRBJ1-4, with D possibly matching TRBD1 (5 bases). Germline CDR1 reads SGHRS; CDR2 reads YFSETQ. There are 17 residues in the CDR3. CDR3 in amino acids: CASSPDTKFATNEKRFF. CDR3 nucleotide sequence: TGTGCCAGCAGCCCGGACACGAAGTTTGCAACTAATGAAAAACGGTTTTTT.

This clonotype was detected only a few times. The chain recombines TRBV5-4 with TRBJ2-5; 10 bases line up with TRBD2. The CDR3 length is 16 residues. Per the germline V gene, CDR1 is SGHNT and CDR2 is YYREEE (reference sequence). The trim removed 1 base at V and 4 bases at J, leaving 7 bases unmatched. The CDR3 protein is CASSLWSGGAGETQYF. CDR3 nucleotides: TGTGCCAGCAGCTTGTGGAGCGGGGGGGCAGGAGAGACCCAGTACTTC.

The V gene is TRBV9, the J gene TRBJ2-6; D ambiguous. The CDR3 extends over 15 amino acids. CDR1 and CDR2 (germline): SGDLS, YYNGEE. V dropped 4 bases and J dropped 2 bases, with 10 bases sitting between them. CDR3: CASSLGHPGANVLTF. CDR3 in DNA: TGTGCCAGCAGCCTCGGTCACCCTGGGGCCAACGTCCTGACTTTC.

This chain links TRBV4-1 with TRBJ1-5; D ambiguous. CDR3 length: 16 residues. The V and J ends lost 1 base and 9 bases respectively, with 19 bases between them. The germline gives CDR1 MGHRA, CDR2 YSYEKL. The CDR3 region is CASSQVPEVRQRPQHF. The DNA of the CDR3 is TGCGCCAGCAGCCAAGTTCCAGAGGTCCGTCAACGGCCCCAGCATTTT.

The chain joins TRBV2 to TRBJ2-2; maybe TRBD1 (6 bases). The germline CDR1 and CDR2 sequences are SNHLY and FYNNEI. The CDR3 spans 15 residues. V lost 6 bases to trimming and J lost 5 bases, with 16 bases between them. The CDR3 DNA reads as TGTGCCAGCAGACTAAACAGGGTTATAACCGGGGAGCTGTTTTTT. Amino acids: CASRLNRVITGELFF.

This clonotype has just a few counts. V is TRBV2 and J is TRBJ2-4; D is unresolved. CDR1 is SNHLY, CDR2 FYNNEI, per germline. The CDR3 covers 13 residues. Trimming pared 7 bases from V and 1 base from J, leaving 8 bases between. Written as DNA, the CDR3 is TGTGCCAGCACCTCTGGGGCCAAAAACATTCAGTACTTC. Its protein is CASTSGAKNIQYF.

This chain uses TRBV2 with TRBJ1-5; 10 bases fit TRBD1. The germline CDR1 and CDR2 sequences are SNHLY and FYNNEI. The J segment lost 6 bases and the V segment lost 4 bases, leaving 9 bases of the junction unmatched. This CDR3 region has 16 residues. CDR3 bases: TGTGCCAGCAGTGTCGCCCGACAGGGGGCGGGTCAGCCCCAGCATTTT. This sequence encodes CASSVARQGAGQPQHF.

The V call is TRBV14, the J call TRBJ2-7, with 8 nucleotides matching TRBD1. Germline V gives CDR1 SGHDN, CDR2 FVKESK. Trimming cost V 2 bases and J 3 bases; bases outside gene matches: 6. This CDR3 contains 15 residues. CDR3 sequence reads: CASSQPGQGFYEQYF. CDR3 sequence (DNA): TGTGCCAGCAGCCAACCCGGACAGGGCTTCTACGAGCAGTACTTC.

J is TRBJ1-2 and V is TRBV27, with 8 bases matching TRBD1. The CDR3 contains 15 residues. The ends lost 2 bases at V and 3 bases at J; junction bases unmatched: 5. Looked up from germline, CDR1 is MNHEY and CDR2 is SMNVEV (reference sequence). DNA of the CDR3: TGTGCCAGCAGTTTAGGGACAGGAAGATACTATGGCTACACCTTC. This gives the protein CASSLGTGRYYGYTF.

The CDR3 loop reads CASSQVPALAVITGELFF. The CDR3 nucleotides are TGCGCCAGCAGCCAAGTCCCCGCCTTAGCGGTTATCACCGGGGAGCTGTTTTTT. The gene calls are TRBV4-1 and TRBJ2-2, with TRBD2 as a possible D gene (6 bases). Trimming pared 1 base from V and 4 bases from J, leaving 19 bases between. The V gene's germline CDR1 is MGHRA and CDR2 YSYEKL. The CDR3 runs 18 residues.

This chain connects TRBV28 to TRBJ2-5, with D maybe TRBD2 (6 bases). Germline CDR1 MDHEN, CDR2 SYDVKM. Trimming removed 4 bases from V and 1 base from J, with 19 bases in between. The CDR3 has 17 residues. The CDR3 reads CASSYLETGVPQETQYF. In DNA, the CDR3 is TGTGCCAGCAGTTACCTGGAGACGGGAGTGCCCCAAGAGACCCAGTACTTC.

The chain uses TRBV27 and TRBJ2-3; the D call may be TRBD1 or TRBD2 (5 bases each). Germline V gene lookup returns CDR1 MNHEY and CDR2 SMNVEV (reference sequence). The germline V and J ends were trimmed by 4 bases and 11 bases, with 19 bases remaining between them. This CDR3 comprises 14 residues. CDR3 nucleotides: TGTGCCAGCAGTTCACCGGGACCCACTTCGTGGCAGTATTTT. Encoded protein: CASSSPGPTSWQYF.

The CDR3 loop reads CASSQDHGSKDVNEQFF. CDR3 coding DNA: TGTGCCAGCAGCCAAGATCACGGCAGTAAAGATGTAAATGAGCAGTTCTTC. The rearrangement links TRBV3-1 to TRBJ2-1; D is ambiguous. The germline V gene encodes CDR1 LGHDT and CDR2 YNNKEL (reference sequence). The CDR3 runs to 17 residues. The ends were cut back, 0 bases at V and 7 bases at J, with 19 bases in the middle.

Concerning this clonotype itself: A much larger clone lies one base from this, so it may be a read error. The chain recombines TRBV28 with TRBJ2-3, with 7 positions matching TRBD2. This CDR3 is 14 amino acids long. The germline gives CDR1 MDHEN, CDR2 SYDVKM. CDR3 loop: CVSSPLSGSDTQYF. The CDR3 nucleotides are TGTGTCAGCAGCCCCCTTAGCGGGTCCGATACGCAGTATTTT.

A word on this clonotype: Compared with germline, one end of the junction differs, possibly owing to a read error. J is TRBJ2-1 and V is TRBV27, with D possibly TRBD2 on 6 matching bases. The CDR3 length is 11 residues. CDR1 is MNHEY and CDR2 is SMNVEV in the germline V gene (reference sequence). CDR3 sequence: CASSSGGEQCF. As DNA, the CDR3 is TGTGCCAGCAGCTCCGGGGGTGAGCAGTGCTTC.

The rearrangement links TRBV5-5 to TRBJ1-6; 7 positions match TRBD1. This CDR3 has 16 residues. The germline V gene encodes CDR1 SGHKS and CDR2 YYEKEE (reference sequence). Losses at the gene ends were 4 bases for V and 8 bases for J; bases not matched to a gene: 12. CDR3 sequence: CASSKEVGTAYSPLHF. The CDR3, as DNA: TGTGCCAGCAGCAAAGAGGTTGGGACAGCTTATTCACCCCTCCACTTT. The whole variable domain, filled in from reference TRBV5-5 and TRBJ1-6, reads DAGVTQSPTHLIKTRGQQVTLRCSPISGHKSVSWYQQVLGQGPQFIFQYYEKEERGRGNFPDRFSARQFPNYSSELNVNALLLGDSALYLCASSKEVGTAYSPLHFGNGTRLTVT.

The rearrangement uses TRBV28 and TRBJ2-3; perhaps TRBD2 as D (6 bases). From germline, CDR1 is MDHEN and CDR2 SYDVKM. V gave up 8 bases and J gave up 0 bases, with 18 bases separating them. This CDR3 is built from 16 residues. CDR3 amino acids: CASYSLAEASTDTQYF. The CDR3 DNA reads TGTGCCAGCTACTCCTTAGCGGAAGCTAGCACAGATACGCAGTATTTT.

This chain links TRBV24-1 with TRBJ2-4; TRBD2 matches at 7 bases. Unmatched junction bases numbered 14, after V lost 4 bases and J lost 12 bases. The germline V gene has CDR1 KGHDR and CDR2 SFDVKD. The CDR3 consists of 15 residues. The CDR3 loop reads CATSDRGDYRTTQYF. In DNA form, the CDR3 reads TGTGCCACCAGTGACCGCGGGGACTATCGAACGACTCAGTACTTC.

V is TRBV20-1 and J is TRBJ2-2; 11 bases map to TRBD2. Trimming removed 3 bases from V and 7 bases from J; junction bases left unmatched: 4. The CDR3 extends over 14 amino acids. CDR1 DFQATT and CDR2 SNEGSKA come from the germline V gene (reference sequence). The chain's CDR3 is CSASSGGAGGELFF. As DNA, the CDR3 is TGCAGTGCTAGTAGCGGGGGGGCCGGCGGGGAGCTGTTTTTT.